The clone carrying this TCR beta chain was seen a handful of times. Its antigen is not identified. The authors sorted CD4+ and CD8+ T cells from PBMCs. After isolation, RNA underwent reverse transcription to generate cDNA as the sequencing template. The assay was immunoSEQ multiplex PCR, and TCRdb's table has in-frame clones only and misses some. The sample lists about 97,000 clones; less than 50% were seen once. These data belong to a study of CD8+ T cells in alopecia areata. The overall study: Patients in the treated group were given tofacitinib by mouth, 5 to 10 mg twice a day. Tofacitinib dosing lasted 6 to 18 months, which was then followed by 6 months off drug.

Study-level results: For lesional scalp, especially alopecia totalis/universalis, clonality was higher than in normal scalp.

Per germline, CDR1 SGHRS and CDR2 YFSETQ. V was clipped by 3 bases and J by 0 bases; unmatched bases: 9. The CDR3 is made up of 16 amino acids. The clonotype originates from a human donor with alopecia areata. The J gene is TRBJ2-7, the V gene TRBV5-1, with 7 bases identical to TRBD1. The sample taken for sequencing was CD4+ T cells sorted from blood. The CDR3 DNA reads as TGCGCCAGCAGCTCCGTGCTAGGGGGCGCCTCCTACGAGCAGTACTTC. It encodes CASSSVLGGASYEQYF. Full variable domain (rest looked up from reference TRBV5-1 and TRBJ2-7): KAGVTQTPRYLIKTRGQQVTLSCSPISGHRSVSWYQQTPGQGLQFLFEYFSETQRNKGNFPGRFSGRQFSNSRSEMNVSTLELGDSALYLCASSSVLGGASYEQYFGPGTRLTVT.